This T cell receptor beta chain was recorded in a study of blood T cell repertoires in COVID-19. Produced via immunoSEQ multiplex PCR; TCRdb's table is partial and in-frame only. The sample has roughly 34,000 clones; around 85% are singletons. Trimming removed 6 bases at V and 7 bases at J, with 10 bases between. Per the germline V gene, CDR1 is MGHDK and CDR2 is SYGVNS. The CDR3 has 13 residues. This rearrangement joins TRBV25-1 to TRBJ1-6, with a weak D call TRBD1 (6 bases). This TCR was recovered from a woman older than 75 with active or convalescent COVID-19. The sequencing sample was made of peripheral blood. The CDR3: CASRGGPNSPLHF. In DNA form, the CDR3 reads TGTGCCAGCAGAGGGGGTCCGAATTCACCCCTCCACTTT.